This TCR beta chain was observed in a study of regulatory T cells in long-lasting Graves disease. Combining iRepertoire HTBI primers with Arm-PCR of CDR3 regions, the authors built TCR beta libraries. TCRdb re-analysed the multiplex PCR reads in MiXCR, keeping a single row per CDR3 protein. The table shows fewer than 550,000 distinct CDR3 sequences, with about a fifth occurring only once. This clonotype appeared many times. What it recognizes is unknown. Time point specified: persistent/refractory GD, antithyroid drugs over 5 years with positive TRAb. Scientists built the TCR library using RNA that was extracted from PBMCs. All patients originated from an endocrinology department located in Xi'an, China. Study findings and constraints: Newly diagnosed disease favored TRBV20-1 and TRBJ2-1 over persistent disease. Graves' patients with persistent disease showed TCR diversity lower than patients newly diagnosed.

CDR3 size: 11 residues. V was pared by 1 base and J by 11 bases, with 8 bases between. The chain is built from TRBV12-3 or TRBV12-4 and TRBJ1-1, with D possibly matching TRBD1 (6 bases). The sample was peripheral blood mononuclear cells (PBMCs), taken when the disease was refractory, from a patient treated with antithyroid drugs. The TCR comes from a female donor with Graves disease. CDR3 sequence reads: CASSLGQVAFF. The CDR3 bases are TGTGCCAGCAGTTTAGGACAGGTCGCTTTCTTT.